A single sample gave rise to the 14 T cell receptor beta chains below, sequenced in a study of cytomegalovirus exposure and HLA in healthy donors. Use of 60 Vbeta and 13 Jbeta primers characterized the PCR. TCRdb's copy holds only in-frame clones and misses some; the assay was immunoSEQ multiplex PCR. The sample includes some 140,000 clones, more than 75% of them seen just once. The sample consisted of PBMCs. These receptors all stem from a man aged 30-40 years in good health and CMV-seronegative.

The chain carries TRBV30 and TRBJ2-5; D might be TRBD1 (6 bases). The DNA matches TRBJ2-7 better at its end, which makes the J call doubtful. Per the germline V gene, CDR1 is GTSNPN and CDR2 is SVGIG (reference sequence). The CDR3 spans 14 residues. The CDR3 region is CAWTRQGLSREQYF. The CDR3 coding sequence is TGTGCCTGGACGAGGCAGGGGCTCTCCCGCGAGCAGTACTTC.

This clone came up a few times. The V gene is TRBV28, the J gene TRBJ2-3, with TRBD2 identical over 8 bases. With 8 bases clipped from V and 5 bases from J, the junction kept 12 bases outside the gene matches. Germline V lookup: CDR1 MDHEN, CDR2 SYDVKM. The CDR3 has 15 amino acids. For the CDR3, the DNA is TGTGCCAGCTCCATCCCGGGACTAGTCGGAGATACGCAGTATTTT. Translation: CASSIPGLVGDTQYF.

CDR3 sequence (DNA): TGTGCCAGCAGCAGACTTAGCGGGAACTCCTACAATGAGCAGTTCTTC. It translates to CASSRLSGNSYNEQFF. The chain has TRBV9 and TRBJ2-1; 8 positions agree with TRBD2. CDR3 length: 16 amino acids. Germline lookup yields CDR1 SGDLS and CDR2 YYNGEE. V lost 4 bases and J lost 0; bases outside the gene matches: 6.

This clone was observed a handful of times. The V and J genes are TRBV19 and TRBJ2-7; weak D call: TRBD2 (5 bases). Germline V lookup: CDR1 LNHDA, CDR2 SQIVND (reference sequence). The V end was cut by 2 bases, the J end by 5 bases, with 13 bases between. The CDR3 covers 14 residues. This CDR3 is CASSIRGPPHEQYF. For the CDR3, the DNA is TGTGCCAGTAGTATAAGAGGGCCCCCCCACGAGCAGTACTTC.

As DNA, the CDR3 is TGTGCCAGCAGCCAACCCGGCACTGAAGCTTTCTTT. Encoded protein: CASSQPGTEAFF. The V and J genes are TRBV28 and TRBJ1-1; the D is unclear. Per the germline V gene, CDR1 is MDHEN and CDR2 is SYDVKM. Trimming took 6 bases from V and 4 from J, leaving 9 bases between them. The CDR3 has 12 residues.

The chain links TRBV5-1 to TRBJ2-3; TRBD1 aligns across 8 bases. This CDR3 spans 16 amino acids. Germline loops: CDR1 SGHRS, CDR2 YFSETQ. The ends lost 3 bases at V and 1 base at J; junction bases unmatched: 7. CDR3 nucleotide sequence: TGCGCCAGCAGCTCCCGACAGGGGTTGGGCACAGATACGCAGTATTTT. It yields the protein CASSSRQGLGTDTQYF.

This clone was seen a single time. J is TRBJ2-2 and V is TRBV5-1; 11 positions match TRBD2. Losses at the gene ends were 4 bases for V and 6 bases for J; bases not matched to a gene: 14. CDR1 SGHRS and CDR2 YFSETQ come from the germline V gene. This CDR3 contains 18 residues. In nucleotides, the CDR3 is TGCGCCAGCAGCGAACAACTAGCGGGAGTGAGTGGGGCCGGGGAGCTGTTTTTT. Translated, it gives CASSEQLAGVSGAGELFF. The entire variable domain, with the rest obtained from reference TRBV5-1 and TRBJ2-2, is as follows: KAGVTQTPRYLIKTRGQQVTLSCSPISGHRSVSWYQQTPGQGLQFLFEYFSETQRNKGNFPGRFSGRQFSNSRSEMNVSTLELGDSALYLCASSEQLAGVSGAGELFFGEGSRLTVL.

The chain couples TRBV30 to TRBJ2-3; D is possibly TRBD1 (5 bases). CDR1 is GTSNPN and CDR2 is SVGIG in the germline V gene (reference sequence). The V and J ends lost 3 bases and 6 bases respectively, with 13 bases between them. The CDR3 loop spans 13 amino acids. The CDR3 region has the DNA TGTGCCTGGAGGTGGGGCCCCCGGGATACGCAGTATTTT. It specifies CAWRWGPRDTQYF.

This chain uses TRBV28 with TRBJ1-2, with D maybe TRBD1 (6 bases). The CDR3 contains 14 residues. V dropped 5 bases and J dropped 5 bases, with 15 bases sitting between them. Germline-derived CDR1 and CDR2 are MDHEN and SYDVKM. The DNA of the CDR3 is TGTGCCAGCAGTAGTGGGGGCCCTGGGTATGGCTACACCTTC. Translated: CASSSGGPGYGYTF.

This clone has more than one count but fewer than ten. V gene TRBV2 combines with J gene TRBJ2-4, with 7 bases lining up with TRBD1. The CDR3 sequence is 14 residues long. Germline V gene lookup returns CDR1 SNHLY and CDR2 FYNNEI. V dropped 5 bases and J dropped 7; count of bases not matched to a gene: 8. The CDR3: CASSLTGEVNIQYF. CDR3 DNA sequence: TGTGCCAGCAGTCTAACAGGGGAAGTTAACATTCAGTACTTC.

The chain combines TRBV18 with TRBJ1-1, with D possibly being TRBD1 (5 bases). Trimming pared 8 bases from V and 8 bases from J, leaving 15 bases between. The CDR3 extends over 12 amino acids. CDR1 is KGHSH, CDR2 LQKENI, per germline. This chain's CDR3 is CASANTRGEAFF. CDR3 DNA sequence: TGTGCCAGCGCAAACACGCGGGGCGAAGCTTTCTTT.

The rearrangement joins TRBV30 to TRBJ2-1; TRBD2 is a possible D gene (5 bases). Germline CDR1 reads GTSNPN; CDR2 reads SVGIG (reference sequence). There are 13 residues in the CDR3. Trimming left V 5 bases short and J 6 bases short, with 14 bases between. Here the CDR3 DNA reads TGTGCCTGGTGTCGGACTCTATTCAATGAGCAGTTCTTC. Translation gives CAWCRTLFNEQFF.

The gene calls are TRBV9 and TRBJ1-2, with 10 bases that match TRBD1. The CDR3 totals 15 residues. V lost 2 bases, J lost 8 bases, and 9 bases stayed unmatched. Germline CDR1 SGDLS, CDR2 YYNGEE. In nucleotides, the CDR3 is TGTGCCAGCAGCGTTGACAGGGGGCGCCACTCAGGCTACACCTTC. Encoded protein: CASSVDRGRHSGYTF.

This clone was seen a single time. This chain connects TRBV7-9 to TRBJ2-7; TRBD1 matches 8 bases. The CDR3 has 14 residues. J gave up 2 bases and V 6 bases, and 6 bases lay outside the gene matches. Per germline, CDR1 SEHNR and CDR2 FQNEAQ (reference sequence). CDR3 coding DNA: TGTGCCAGCAGTCGACAGGGGTTGACCTACGAGCAGTACTTC. It encodes CASSRQGLTYEQYF.